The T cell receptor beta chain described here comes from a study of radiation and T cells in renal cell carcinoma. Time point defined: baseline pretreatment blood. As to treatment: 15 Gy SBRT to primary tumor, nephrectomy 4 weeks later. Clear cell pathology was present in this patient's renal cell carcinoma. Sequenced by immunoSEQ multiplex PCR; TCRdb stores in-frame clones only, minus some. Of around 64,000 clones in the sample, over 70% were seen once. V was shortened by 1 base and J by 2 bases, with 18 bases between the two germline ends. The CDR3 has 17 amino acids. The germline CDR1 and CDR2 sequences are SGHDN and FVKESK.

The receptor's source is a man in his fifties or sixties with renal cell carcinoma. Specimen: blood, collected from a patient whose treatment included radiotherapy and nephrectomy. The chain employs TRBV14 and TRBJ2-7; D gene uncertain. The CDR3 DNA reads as TGTGCCAGCAGCCAAGGGAAATGGTGGACGGTGACCTACGAGCAGTACTTC. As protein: CASSQGKWWTVTYEQYF. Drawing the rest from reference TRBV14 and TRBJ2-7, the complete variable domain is EAGVTQFPSHSVIEKGQTVTLRCDPISGHDNLYWYRRVMGKEIKFLLHFVKESKQDESGMPNNRFLAERTGGTYSTLKVQPAELEDSGVYFCASSQGKWWTVTYEQYFGPGTRLTVT.